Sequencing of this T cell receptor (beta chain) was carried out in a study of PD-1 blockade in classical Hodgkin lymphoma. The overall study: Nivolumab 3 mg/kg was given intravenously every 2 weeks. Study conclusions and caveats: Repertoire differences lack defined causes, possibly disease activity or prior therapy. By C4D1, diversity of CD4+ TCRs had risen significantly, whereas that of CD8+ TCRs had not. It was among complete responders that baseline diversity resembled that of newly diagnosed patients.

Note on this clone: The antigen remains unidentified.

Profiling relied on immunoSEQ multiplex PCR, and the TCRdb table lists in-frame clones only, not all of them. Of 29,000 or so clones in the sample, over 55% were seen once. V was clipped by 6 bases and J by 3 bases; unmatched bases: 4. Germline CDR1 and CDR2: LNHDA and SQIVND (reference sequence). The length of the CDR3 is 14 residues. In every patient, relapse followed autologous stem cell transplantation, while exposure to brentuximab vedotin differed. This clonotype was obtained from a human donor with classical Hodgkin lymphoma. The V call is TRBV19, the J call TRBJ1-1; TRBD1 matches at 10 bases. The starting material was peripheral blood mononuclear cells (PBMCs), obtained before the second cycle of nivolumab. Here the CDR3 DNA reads TGTGCCAGTAGGGACAGGGGGGTGGACACTGAAGCTTTCTTT. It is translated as CASRDRGVDTEAFF.